This entry lists 2 T cell receptor beta chains sequenced from one sample in a study of blood T cell repertoires in COVID-19. Repertoires were generated with immunoSEQ multiplex PCR, while TCRdb's copy carries only in-frame clones and drops some. The sample lists about 200,000 clones, about 86% occurring once. Input material: PBMCs or T cells enriched from blood (not recorded which). The receptors shown here come from a woman aged 40 to 49 with acute COVID-19.

The CDR3: CASRGAGSYNEQFF. CDR3 bases: TGTGCCAGCAGGGGAGCAGGCTCCTACAATGAGCAGTTCTTC. The chain has TRBV6-5 and TRBJ2-1; TRBD2 is a possible D gene (5 bases). This CDR3 has 14 residues. Germline CDR1 MNHEY, CDR2 SVGAGI. Between the trimmed V and J ends, which lost 6 bases and 0 bases, there was a span of 9 bases.

This clone was found once. The chain joins TRBV21-1 to TRBJ2-3; the D call TRBD2 from the table was never checked on the DNA. TRBV21-1 is a listed pseudogene. CDR3 length: 15 residues. In nucleotides, the CDR3 is TGTGCCAGCAGCATTTTGCGGGACGTGACAGATACGCAGTATTTT. This translates into CASSILRDVTDTQYF.